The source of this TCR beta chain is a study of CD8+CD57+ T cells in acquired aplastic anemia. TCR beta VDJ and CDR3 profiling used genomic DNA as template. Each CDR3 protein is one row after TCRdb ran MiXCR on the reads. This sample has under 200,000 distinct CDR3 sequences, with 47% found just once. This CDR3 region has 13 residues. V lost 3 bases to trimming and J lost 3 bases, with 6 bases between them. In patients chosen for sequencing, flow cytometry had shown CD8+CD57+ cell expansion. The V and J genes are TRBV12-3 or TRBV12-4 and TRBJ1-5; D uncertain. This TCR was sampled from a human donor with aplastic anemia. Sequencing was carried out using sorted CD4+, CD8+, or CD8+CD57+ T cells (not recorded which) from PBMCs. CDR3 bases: TGTGCCAGCAGTTTGTCCTACAATCAGCCCCAGCATTTT. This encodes CASSLSYNQPQHF.